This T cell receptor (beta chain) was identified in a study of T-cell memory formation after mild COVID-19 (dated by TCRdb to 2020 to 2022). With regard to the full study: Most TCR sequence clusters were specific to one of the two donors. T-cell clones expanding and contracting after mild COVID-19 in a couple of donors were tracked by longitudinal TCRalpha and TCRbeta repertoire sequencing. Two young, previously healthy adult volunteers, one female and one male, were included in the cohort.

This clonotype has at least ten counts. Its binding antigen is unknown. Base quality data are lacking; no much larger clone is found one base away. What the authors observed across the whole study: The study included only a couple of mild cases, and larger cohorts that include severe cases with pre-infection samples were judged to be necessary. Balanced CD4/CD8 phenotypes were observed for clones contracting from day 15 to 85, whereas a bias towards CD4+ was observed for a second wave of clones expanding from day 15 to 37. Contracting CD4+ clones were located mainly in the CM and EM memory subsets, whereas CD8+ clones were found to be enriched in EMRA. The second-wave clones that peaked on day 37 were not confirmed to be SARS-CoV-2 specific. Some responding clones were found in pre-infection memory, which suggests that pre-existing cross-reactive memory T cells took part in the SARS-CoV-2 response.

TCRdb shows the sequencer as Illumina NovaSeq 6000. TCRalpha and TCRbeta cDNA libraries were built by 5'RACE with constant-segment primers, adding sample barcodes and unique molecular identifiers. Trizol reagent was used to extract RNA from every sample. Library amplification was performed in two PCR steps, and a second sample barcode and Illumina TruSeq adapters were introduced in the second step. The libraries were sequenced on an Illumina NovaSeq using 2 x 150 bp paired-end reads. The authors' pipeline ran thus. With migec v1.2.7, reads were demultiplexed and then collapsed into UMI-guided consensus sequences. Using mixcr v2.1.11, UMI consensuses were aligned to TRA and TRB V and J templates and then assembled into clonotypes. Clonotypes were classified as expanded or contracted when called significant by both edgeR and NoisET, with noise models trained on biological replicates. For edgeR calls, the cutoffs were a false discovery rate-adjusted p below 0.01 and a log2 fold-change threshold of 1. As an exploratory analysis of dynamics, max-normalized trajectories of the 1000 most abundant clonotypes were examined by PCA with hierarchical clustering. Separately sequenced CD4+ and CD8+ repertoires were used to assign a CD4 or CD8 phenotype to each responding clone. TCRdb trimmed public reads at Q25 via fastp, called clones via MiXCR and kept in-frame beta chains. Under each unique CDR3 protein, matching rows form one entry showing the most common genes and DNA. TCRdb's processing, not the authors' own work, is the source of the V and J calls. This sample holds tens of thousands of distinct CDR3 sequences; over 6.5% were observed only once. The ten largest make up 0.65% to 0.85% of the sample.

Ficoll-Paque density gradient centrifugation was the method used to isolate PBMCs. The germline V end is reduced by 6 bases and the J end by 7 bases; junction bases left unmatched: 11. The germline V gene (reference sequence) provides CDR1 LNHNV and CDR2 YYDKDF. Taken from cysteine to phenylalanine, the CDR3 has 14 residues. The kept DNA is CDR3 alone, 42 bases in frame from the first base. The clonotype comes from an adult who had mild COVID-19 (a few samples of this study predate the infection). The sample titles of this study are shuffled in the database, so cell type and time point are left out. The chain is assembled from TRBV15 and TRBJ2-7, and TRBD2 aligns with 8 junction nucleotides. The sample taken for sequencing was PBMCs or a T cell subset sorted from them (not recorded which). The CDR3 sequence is CATRLLAGTGEQYF. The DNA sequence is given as TGTGCCACCAGGTTGTTAGCGGGAACGGGTGAGCAGTACTTC.